These 15 T cell receptor beta chains share one sample of origin, sequenced in a study of T-cell memory formation after mild COVID-19. A single record per CDR3 protein comes from TCRdb applying MiXCR to the 5' RACE reads. The sample shows more than 450,000 distinct CDR3 sequences, over 15% of them seen only once. Sequenced: PBMCs or a T cell subset sorted from them (not recorded which). These receptor sequences come from an adult woman who had mild COVID-19 (a few samples of this study predate the infection). Cell type and time point are not known.

This clonotype was detected only a few times. V and J are TRBV6-2 or TRBV6-3 and TRBJ2-1; TRBD2 aligns across 14 bases. The CDR3 is made up of 16 amino acids. The germline V gene has CDR1 MNHEY and CDR2 SVGEGT. V lost 0 bases, J lost 8 bases, and 3 bases stayed unmatched. The CDR3 bases are TGTGCCAGCAGTTACTCGACTAGCGGGAGGGCCCATGAGCAGTTCTTC. Amino acid sequence: CASSYSTSGRAHEQFF.

The V call is TRBV10-3, the J call TRBJ1-1; D is perhaps TRBD1 (6 bases). Germline loops: CDR1 ENHRY, CDR2 SYGVKD. V dropped 3 bases and J dropped 2 bases, with 13 bases sitting between them. The CDR3 consists of 15 residues. DNA for the CDR3: TGTGCCATCAGTGACCCCGGGGGGGGCAACACTGAAGCTTTCTTT. It codes for CAISDPGGGNTEAFF.

Only a few counts were recorded for this clonotype. The rearrangement joins TRBV10-3 to TRBJ2-1, with TRBD1 identical over 9 bases. This CDR3 spans 13 amino acids. The V gene's germline CDR1 is ENHRY and CDR2 SYGVKD. The V gene end was trimmed by 6 bases and the J gene end by 10 bases; junction bases not matched to a gene: 7. CDR3 residues: CAISAGTGREQFF. CDR3 sequence (DNA): TGTGCCATCAGCGCCGGGACAGGGCGCGAGCAGTTCTTC.

This clonotype was seen more than once but under ten times. The V gene is TRBV15, the J gene TRBJ1-1; unclear D gene. Germline CDR1 LNHNV, CDR2 YYDKDF (reference sequence). The V and J ends lost 8 bases and 1 base respectively, with 11 bases between them. This CDR3 has 13 residues. The CDR3 DNA reads TGTGCCACCTATTCCCAGCCGAACACTGAAGCTTTCTTT. As protein: CATYSQPNTEAFF.

This clonotype was seen a few times. The V call is TRBV7-2, the J call TRBJ1-1; D gene uncertain. The CDR3 is 13 amino acids. Germline V gene sequence: CDR1 SGHTA, CDR2 FQGNSA. Trimming cost V 0 bases and J 3 bases, with 5 bases left between them. CDR3 sequence: CASSLAIYTEAFF. The CDR3 coding sequence is TGTGCCAGCAGCTTAGCCATTTACACTGAAGCTTTCTTT.

This clonotype was observed at least ten times. CDR3 in amino acids: CAWTTNRARNQPQHF. In nucleotides, the CDR3 is TGTGCCTGGACAACTAACAGGGCTCGTAATCAGCCCCAGCATTTT. The chain has TRBV30 and TRBJ1-5, with D tentatively TRBD1 (6 bases). V was shortened by 4 bases and J by 4 bases, with 17 bases between the two germline ends. Germline lookup yields CDR1 GTSNPN and CDR2 SVGIG (reference sequence). CDR3 size: 15 residues.

The rearrangement joins TRBV13 to TRBJ1-1; D gene unclear. Per germline, CDR1 PRHDT and CDR2 FYEKMQ (reference sequence). The CDR3 has 12 residues. The V end was cut by 7 bases, the J end by 3 bases, with 9 bases between. As DNA, the CDR3 is TGTGCCAGCAAAATGTGGGACACTGAAGCTTTCTTT. Translation gives CASKMWDTEAFF.

The gene calls are TRBV19 and TRBJ1-5, with no clear D. V was shortened by 3 bases and J by 8 bases, with 14 bases between the two germline ends. The CDR3 runs to 14 residues. Per the germline V gene, CDR1 is LNHDA and CDR2 is SQIVND (reference sequence). In DNA form, the CDR3 reads TGTGCCAGTAGTATTATAACTGTCGGGGAGCCCCAGCATTTT. This translates into CASSIITVGEPQHF.

V gene TRBV20-1 combines with J gene TRBJ2-1, with D uncertain. V lost 4 bases and J lost 10, with 8 bases in between. This CDR3 region has 10 residues. Germline V gene data show CDR1 as DFQATT and CDR2 as SNEGSKA (reference sequence). The CDR3 is CSANQREQFF. As DNA, the CDR3 is TGCAGTGCTAACCAACGGGAGCAGTTCTTC.

The chain employs TRBV2 and TRBJ1-1; D might be TRBD1 (5 bases). The CDR3 has 13 amino acids. CDR1 is SNHLY and CDR2 is FYNNEI in the germline V gene. V was cut by 4 bases and J by 5 bases, with 11 bases left in between. The CDR3 is CASSVIKGTEAFF. Written as DNA, the CDR3 is TGTGCCAGCAGTGTGATAAAGGGGACTGAAGCTTTCTTT.

This clonotype was seen at least ten times. The gene calls are TRBV7-3 and TRBJ2-7; a weak D match, TRBD2 (6 bases). The V end lost 3 bases, the J end lost 4 bases, and 10 bases lay between the germline ends. The CDR3 has 13 amino acids. CDR1 SGHTA and CDR2 FQGTGA come from the germline V gene. CDR3 coding DNA: TGTGCCAGCAGCTTGGCGGGGCAGTACGAGCAGTACTTC. It codes for CASSLAGQYEQYF.

This clonotype has more than one count but fewer than ten. The chain links TRBV4-1 to TRBJ1-5, with 8 nucleotides matching TRBD1. This CDR3 has 16 residues. With V trimmed by 4 bases and J by 0 bases, 5 bases remained unmatched. Per the germline V gene, CDR1 is MGHRA and CDR2 is YSYEKL. DNA of the CDR3: TGCGCCAGCAGCCGCGGGGACAGGTATAGCAATCAGCCCCAGCATTTT. Protein: CASSRGDRYSNQPQHF.

This chain uses TRBV3-1 with TRBJ1-2; no clear D. The germline V gene has CDR1 LGHDT and CDR2 YNNKEL (reference sequence). This CDR3 comprises 14 residues. Trimming pared 4 bases from V and 4 bases from J, leaving 13 bases between. The CDR3 reads CASSPPNWIYGYTF. The CDR3 region has the DNA TGTGCCAGCAGCCCCCCGAACTGGATCTATGGCTACACCTTC.

This clonotype has a handful of counts. The CDR3 protein is CASSDRDHQDTQYF. CDR3 sequence (DNA): TGTGCCAGCTCGGACAGGGATCATCAAGATACGCAGTATTTT. The chain is built from TRBV7-9 and TRBJ2-3; the match to TRBD1 covers 8 bases. Trimming took 8 bases from V and 5 from J; bases not matched to a gene: 9. The germline CDR1 and CDR2 sequences are SEHNR and FQNEAQ (reference sequence). This CDR3 has 14 amino acids. Based on the CDR3 plus reference TRBV7-9 and TRBJ2-3, the full variable domain is DTGVSQNPRHKITKRGQNVTFRCDPISEHNRLYWYRQTLGQGPEFLTYFQNEAQLEKSRLLSDRFSAERPKGSFSTLEIQRTEQGDSAMYLCASSDRDHQDTQYFGPGTRLTVL.

The genes are TRBV20-1 and TRBJ2-5; no firm D call. The CDR3 totals 12 residues. V shed 5 bases and J shed 5 bases, with 12 bases lying between them. CDR1 is DFQATT, CDR2 SNEGSKA, per germline (reference sequence). The CDR3 DNA sequence: TGCAGTGCTCTCGAGACCGGGGAGACCCAGTACTTC. The encoded protein is CSALETGETQYF.